The 25 T cell receptor beta chains below all came from one sample that was sequenced in a study of blood T cell repertoires in COVID-19. Profiling relied on immunoSEQ multiplex PCR, and the TCRdb table lists in-frame clones only, not all of them. The data show a few hundred thousand clones, approximately 85% seen once. The sequencing input was PBMCs or T cells enriched from blood (not recorded which). The receptors come from a woman aged 45-65 years who had recovered from COVID-19.

The chain carries TRBV5-1 and TRBJ1-2; 9 bases map to TRBD1. V shed 4 bases, J shed 0 bases, and the junction held 7 bases outside the gene matches. This CDR3 region has 16 residues. Germline V gene sequence: CDR1 SGHRS, CDR2 YFSETQ. As DNA, the CDR3 is TGCGCCAGCAGCCCCACAGGGGGCACCTCTAACTATGGCTACACCTTC. Protein product: CASSPTGGTSNYGYTF.

This chain joins TRBV5-1 and TRBJ1-3; no definite D call. CDR1 and CDR2 from the germline V gene are SGHRS and YFSETQ. The V and J ends lost 4 bases and 0 bases respectively, with 11 bases between them. The CDR3 runs to 15 residues. Here the CDR3 DNA reads TGCGCCAGCAGCAGGGAGACTCACTCTGGAAACACCATATATTTT. Protein product: CASSRETHSGNTIYF.

The J gene is TRBJ1-2, the V gene TRBV19; D gene unclear. Germline CDR1 is LNHDA and CDR2 is SQIVND (reference sequence). The V end lost 4 bases, the J end lost 7 bases, and 10 bases lay between the germline ends. This CDR3 region has 12 residues. The CDR3 is CASSNLGLGYTF. The CDR3 DNA reads TGTGCCAGTAGTAACCTTGGCCTTGGCTACACCTTC.

This chain joins TRBV7-8 and TRBJ1-3; D gene unclear. Trimming pared 5 bases from V and 0 bases from J, leaving 11 bases between. The germline V gene has CDR1 SGHVS and CDR2 FQNEAQ. The CDR3 is 15 residues long. CDR3 loop: CASSPDLGSGNTIYF. Written as DNA, the CDR3 is TGTGCCAGCAGCCCGGACTTGGGCTCTGGAAACACCATATATTTT.

The rearrangement links TRBV5-1 to TRBJ1-1, with 8 bases lining up with TRBD1. The CDR3 runs 16 residues. Germline V gene data show CDR1 as SGHRS and CDR2 as YFSETQ. Trimming cost V 4 bases and J 4 bases; bases outside gene matches: 12. CDR3 loop: CASSPGQGGLFTEAFF. The CDR3 coding sequence is TGCGCCAGCAGCCCCGGACAGGGTGGGTTGTTCACTGAAGCTTTCTTT.

The chain recombines TRBV18 with TRBJ1-2, with 7 bases identical to TRBD1. CDR1 and CDR2 (germline): KGHSH, LQKENI. The CDR3 runs 15 residues. The ends lost 3 bases at V and 4 bases at J; junction bases unmatched: 8. CDR3 in DNA: TGTGCCAGCTCACCCCAGGACAGGCCATCCTATGGCTACACCTTC. It is translated as CASSPQDRPSYGYTF.

This sequence joins TRBV6-5 and TRBJ2-7, with D possibly TRBD2 on 6 matching bases. This CDR3 comprises 14 residues. Trimming took off 8 bases at V and 5 bases at J, with 19 bases between the two ends. The germline gives CDR1 MNHEY, CDR2 SVGAGI. Written as DNA, the CDR3 is TGTGCCAGCTCACCCACCGGGCGGGGTAACGAGCAGTACTTC. Translated: CASSPTGRGNEQYF.

This clone came up once. The J gene is TRBJ2-3, the V gene TRBV2; no reliable D call. The CDR3 has 16 residues. Germline V gene data show CDR1 as SNHLY and CDR2 as FYNNEI. Trimming cost V 6 bases and J 6 bases, with 22 bases left between them. DNA for the CDR3: TGTGCCAGCAGCCCGAACGCCGCGTTTAATGTTGATACGCAGTATTTT. Protein: CASSPNAAFNVDTQYF.

The chain combines TRBV7-3 with TRBJ2-1; possible D gene TRBD1, 6 bases. The ends were cut back, 5 bases at V and 7 bases at J, with 15 bases in the middle. The CDR3 is 14 residues long. The germline V gene encodes CDR1 SGHTA and CDR2 FQGTGA. The CDR3 region has the DNA TGTGCCAGCAGCGACAGGTGGCAAAATAATGAGCAGTTCTTC. Protein sequence: CASSDRWQNNEQFF. Supplemented by reference TRBV7-3 and TRBJ2-1, the full variable domain reads GAGVSQTPSNKVTEKGKYVELRCDPISGHTALYWYRQSLGQGPEFLIYFQGTGAADDSGLPNDRFFAVRPEGSVSTLKIQRTERGDSAVYLCASSDRWQNNEQFFGPGTRLTVL.

The chain employs TRBV13 and TRBJ1-1; D ambiguous. Germline-derived CDR1 and CDR2 are PRHDT and FYEKMQ (reference sequence). Trimming shortened V by 0 bases and J by 5 bases, and 10 bases separated the two germline ends. The CDR3 is made up of 14 amino acids. In DNA, the CDR3 is TGTGCCAGCAGCTTAGGCCGGGGAGTGACTGAAGCTTTCTTT. Protein sequence: CASSLGRGVTEAFF.

The rearrangement joins TRBV15 to TRBJ1-4; possible D gene TRBD1, 6 bases. V was cut by 0 bases and J by 3 bases, with 11 bases left in between. The CDR3 has 16 amino acids. Germline CDR1 LNHNV, CDR2 YYDKDF (reference sequence). The DNA of the CDR3 is TGTGCCACCAGCAGAGAAAGGGGGTTACCTAATGAAAAACTGTTTTTT. Translation gives CATSRERGLPNEKLFF.

In regard to this clone: This sample also contains other DNA sequences that code for the same CDR3. The genes are TRBV3-1 (or the pseudogene TRBV3-2) and TRBJ2-7; the D gene is possibly TRBD1 (5 bases). From germline, CDR1 is LGHDT and CDR2 YNNKEL (reference sequence). V gave up 1 base and J gave up 0 bases, with 7 bases separating them. This CDR3 comprises 14 residues. This chain's CDR3 is CASSQAGSSYEQYF. The CDR3 DNA reads TGTGCCAGCAGCCAAGCAGGGTCCTCCTACGAGCAGTACTTC.

V gene TRBV2 combines with J gene TRBJ1-4, with D perhaps TRBD1 (6 bases). V lost 3 bases and J lost 5, with 13 bases in between. There are 15 residues in the CDR3. CDR1 is SNHLY and CDR2 is FYNNEI in the germline V gene. CDR3 nucleotides: TGTGCCAGCAGTGAGAGGACAGTGATCAATGAAAAACTGTTTTTT. This codes for CASSERTVINEKLFF.

The CDR3 region has the DNA TGTGCCAGCAGTTCGTTTTACTCCTACGAGCAGTACTTC. Its protein product is CASSSFYSYEQYF. The rearrangement joins TRBV28 to TRBJ2-7; D is undetermined. V gave up 4 bases and J gave up 0 bases, with 7 bases separating them. Germline V gives CDR1 MDHEN, CDR2 SYDVKM. The CDR3 runs to 13 residues. Full variable domain (remainder filled in from reference TRBV28 and TRBJ2-7): DVKVTQSSRYLVKRTGEKVFLECVQDMDHENMFWYRQDPGLGLRLIYFSYDVKMKEKGDIPEGYSVSREKKERFSLILESASTNQTSMYLCASSSFYSYEQYFGPGTRLTVT.

The V gene is TRBV9, the J gene TRBJ1-5; D gene unclear. V gave up 0 bases and J gave up 10 bases, with 17 bases separating them. Germline lookup yields CDR1 SGDLS and CDR2 YYNGEE. The CDR3 contains 15 residues. CDR3 sequence reads: CASSVGSSLISPQHF. Written as DNA, the CDR3 is TGTGCCAGCAGCGTAGGGAGTTCCCTAATCAGCCCCCAGCATTTT.

Turning to this clone: Other DNA sequences from this sample encode an identical CDR3 as well. The V gene is TRBV2, the J gene TRBJ1-5; 12 nucleotides agree with TRBD1. Looked up from germline, CDR1 is SNHLY and CDR2 is FYNNEI. The ends lost 6 bases at V and 5 bases at J; junction bases unmatched: 2. The CDR3 is made up of 14 amino acids. The CDR3 sequence: CASSGTGGYQPQHF. As DNA, the CDR3 is TGTGCCAGCAGCGGGACAGGGGGCTATCAGCCCCAGCATTTT.

The genes are TRBV5-6 and TRBJ1-6, with D unclear. Deletions cut 4 bases from V and 7 bases from J, with 9 bases between. The length of the CDR3 is 13 residues. Germline CDR1 is SGHDT and CDR2 is YYEEEE. CDR3 residues: CASSGYSNSPLHF. The CDR3 DNA is TGTGCCAGCAGCGGATACAGCAATTCACCCCTCCACTTT.

This chain uses TRBV27 with TRBJ2-1, with TRBD1 as a possible D gene (7 bases). The CDR3 consists of 18 residues. CDR1 and CDR2 (germline): MNHEY, SMNVEV (reference sequence). V lost 0 bases and J 4 bases, leaving 19 bases between the germline ends. The CDR3 sequence: CASSLSWSKTGRYNEQFF. CDR3 bases: TGTGCCAGCAGTTTATCATGGAGTAAGACAGGGAGGTACAATGAGCAGTTCTTC.

The genes are TRBV11-2 and TRBJ2-3, with D unclear. V shed 1 base and J shed 2 bases, with 7 bases lying between them. This CDR3 comprises 14 residues. Germline V gene lookup returns CDR1 SGHAT and CDR2 FQNNGV. In DNA form, the CDR3 reads TGTGCCAGCAGCTTAGGGCCCAACACAGATACGCAGTATTTT. The encoded protein is CASSLGPNTDTQYF.

The chain is built from TRBV6-5 and TRBJ1-1; TRBD1 matches at 7 bases. The CDR3 spans 16 residues. Trimming cost V 0 bases and J 0 bases; bases outside gene matches: 4. Per germline, CDR1 MNHEY and CDR2 SVGAGI. The CDR3 loop reads CASSYSSGTVNTEAFF. Written as DNA, the CDR3 is TGTGCCAGCAGTTACTCTTCCGGGACAGTGAACACTGAAGCTTTCTTT.

V and J are TRBV5-5 and TRBJ2-7, with 8 bases that match TRBD1. V shed 5 bases, J shed 0 bases, and the junction held 7 bases outside the gene matches. CDR1 SGHKS and CDR2 YYEKEE come from the germline V gene (reference sequence). The CDR3 sequence is 15 residues long. The CDR3 reads CASSRPGGASYEQYF. The CDR3, as DNA: TGTGCCAGCAGTCGGCCAGGGGGCGCCTCCTACGAGCAGTACTTC.

The V and J genes are TRBV19 and TRBJ2-5; 14 bases match TRBD2. Unmatched junction bases numbered 7, after V lost 3 bases and J lost 13 bases. Germline-derived CDR1 and CDR2 are LNHDA and SQIVND (reference sequence). The CDR3 has 14 residues. The CDR3 coding sequence is TGTGCCAGTAGTATCGGGACTAGCGGGAGACTTCGGTACTTC. Translating it yields CASSIGTSGRLRYF.

This clone was found once. The rearrangement joins TRBV28 to TRBJ2-1, with a tentative D call TRBD1 (5 bases). This CDR3 spans 13 amino acids. Germline CDR1 MDHEN, CDR2 SYDVKM. V lost 5 bases, J lost 4 bases, and 9 bases lay in between. The CDR3 spells CASSLTDYNEQFF. DNA for the CDR3: TGTGCCAGCAGTCTGACAGATTACAATGAGCAGTTCTTC. Full variable domain (remainder filled in from reference TRBV28 and TRBJ2-1): DVKVTQSSRYLVKRTGEKVFLECVQDMDHENMFWYRQDPGLGLRLIYFSYDVKMKEKGDIPEGYSVSREKKERFSLILESASTNQTSMYLCASSLTDYNEQFFGPGTRLTVL.

Points on this clone: The junction departs from germline at one end; a sequencing error may be responsible. This rearrangement joins TRBV10-2 to TRBJ2-6; D not certain. The CDR3 totals 14 residues. In germline, CDR1 is WSHSY, CDR2 SAAADI. CDR3 loop: CASREFGGANVLTF. DNA for the CDR3: TGCGCCAGCAGGGAGTTCGGGGGGGCCAACGTCCTGACTTTC.

The chain joins TRBV5-1 to TRBJ1-4; TRBD1 agrees at 7 bases. The CDR3 has 15 amino acids. The germline V gene encodes CDR1 SGHRS and CDR2 YFSETQ. V trimming: 4 bases; J trimming: 6 bases; junction bases outside the gene matches: 9. CDR3 in DNA: TGCGCCAGCAGCCGACAGGGCTTGGATCATGAAAAACTGTTTTTT. Translated, it gives CASSRQGLDHEKLFF.